The 16 T cell receptor beta chains given below trace back to one sample, sequenced in a study of CD8 T cells in Susac syndrome (dated by TCRdb to between 2018 and 2021). Receptors were amplified or captured by the immunoSEQ multiplex PCR assay. RNA was extracted using the RNeasy kit, and about 0.45 to 1 microgram was reverse transcribed with random hexamers. Using fastp at Q25 and MiXCR, TCRdb reprocessed the public reads and kept productive beta chains. Every distinct CDR3 protein forms one entry, paired with its most common genes and DNA. A total of 230,000 or so distinct CDR3 sequences appear in this sample, 95% of them only once. The top ten clonotypes cover 0.075% to 0.095% of the sample. Sequenced input: CD4+ T cells from PBMCs. The receptors were sampled from a human donor with multiple sclerosis.

CDR3 coding DNA: TGCAGTGCTAGGGACTACGGGGTTTTAACCTACGAGCAGTACTTC. Protein: CSARDYGVLTYEQYF. V usage is TRBV20-1 and J usage is TRBJ2-7, with D possibly TRBD2 on 6 matching bases. The CDR3 is 15 residues long. Germline values: CDR1 DFQATT, CDR2 SNEGSKA (reference sequence). Trimming took off 3 bases at V and 2 bases at J, with 17 bases between the two ends.

The V call is TRBV2, the J call TRBJ2-5, with TRBD2 matching 9 bases. This CDR3 contains 14 residues. With V trimmed by 2 bases and J by 6 bases, 4 bases remained unmatched. Per the germline V gene, CDR1 is SNHLY and CDR2 is FYNNEI. CDR3 sequence (DNA): TGTGCCAGCAGTGAAAGCGGGAGGTTTCAGACCCAGTACTTC. This encodes CASSESGRFQTQYF.

The count of this clonotype is one. The V call is TRBV5-1, the J call TRBJ1-5; D may be TRBD1 (5 bases). The CDR3 covers 15 residues. With 5 bases removed from V and 2 bases from J, the gap between germline ends came to 14 bases. The germline gives CDR1 SGHRS, CDR2 YFSETQ. CDR3 nucleotide sequence: TGCGCCAGCAGATTAACCGGAGGGGGCAATCAGCCCCAGCATTTT. Its protein product is CASRLTGGGNQPQHF.

This chain connects TRBV7-9 to TRBJ2-5; D tentatively fits TRBD1 or TRBD2 (5 bases each). V lost 6 bases and J 1 base, leaving 12 bases between the germline ends. CDR1 SEHNR and CDR2 FQNEAQ come from the germline V gene (reference sequence). This CDR3 has 14 residues. The CDR3 DNA reads TGTGCCAGCAGAGAACGAGGGACCCAAGAGACCCAGTACTTC. Translated: CASRERGTQETQYF.

In its sample, this clonotype was seen once. The gene calls are TRBV12-3 or TRBV12-4 and TRBJ2-6, with a weak D call TRBD1 (6 bases). Trimming took off 1 base at V and 2 bases at J, with 15 bases between the two ends. The CDR3 has 18 amino acids. The CDR3 bases are TGTGCCAGCAGTTTAGGACGCAGGGGTTCGACTGGGGCCAACGTCCTGACTTTC. Protein: CASSLGRRGSTGANVLTF.

The chain combines TRBV20-1 with TRBJ2-1, with D perhaps TRBD2 (7 bases). Germline CDR1 is DFQATT and CDR2 is SNEGSKA (reference sequence). This CDR3 spans 16 amino acids. Trimming shortened V by 3 bases and J by 0 bases, and 15 bases separated the two germline ends. CDR3 nucleotide sequence: TGCAGTGCTAGTTTTCGAGGGGGGGACTCCTACAATGAGCAGTTCTTC. The encoded protein is CSASFRGGDSYNEQFF.

V is TRBV15 and J is TRBJ2-1; TRBD2 matches at 7 bases. This CDR3 spans 17 amino acids. In germline, CDR1 is LNHNV, CDR2 YYDKDF (reference sequence). V was pared by 0 bases and J by 1 base, with 6 bases of the junction left unmatched. The CDR3 region is CATSRDGLGGSYNEQFF. The CDR3 coding sequence is TGTGCCACCAGCAGAGATGGGCTCGGGGGGTCCTACAATGAGCAGTTCTTC.

The chain carries TRBV7-6 and TRBJ2-7, with 9 nucleotides matching TRBD2. The CDR3 runs to 16 residues. V lost 3 bases to trimming and J lost 8 bases; unmatched junction nucleotides: 14. Germline V lookup: CDR1 SGHVS, CDR2 FNYEAQ. CDR3 region: CASSLGFASGTSQQYF. Written as DNA, the CDR3 is TGTGCCAGCAGCTTGGGGTTCGCTAGCGGGACATCCCAGCAGTACTTC.

The chain is built from TRBV6-5 and TRBJ1-1; 7 nucleotides agree with TRBD1. V shed 6 bases, J shed 8 bases, and the junction held 6 bases outside the gene matches. The CDR3 loop spans 12 amino acids. The germline V gene encodes CDR1 MNHEY and CDR2 SVGAGI. The DNA for the CDR3 is TGTGCCAGCAGCTCGGGACAGAGAGAAGCTTTCTTT. Amino acids: CASSSGQREAFF.

This chain uses TRBV10-3 with TRBJ2-7; D uncertain. Germline CDR1 reads ENHRY; CDR2 reads SYGVKD. V dropped 0 bases and J dropped 0 bases, with 3 bases sitting between them. The CDR3 contains 13 residues. CDR3 sequence reads: CAISESNSYEQYF. CDR3 bases: TGTGCCATCAGTGAGTCTAACTCCTACGAGCAGTACTTC.

The genes are TRBV27 and TRBJ2-1, with 10 bases identical to TRBD2. In germline, CDR1 is MNHEY, CDR2 SMNVEV (reference sequence). Trimming removed 1 base from V and 3 bases from J; junction bases left unmatched: 0. This CDR3 spans 15 amino acids. CDR3 in DNA: TGTGCCAGCAGTTTATGGACTAGCGGCTACAATGAGCAGTTCTTC. Its translation is CASSLWTSGYNEQFF.

This rearrangement joins TRBV20-1 to TRBJ2-5, with unresolved D. V was trimmed by 3 bases and J by 5 bases, leaving 4 bases between them. This CDR3 is built from 10 residues. Germline V gene lookup returns CDR1 DFQATT and CDR2 SNEGSKA (reference sequence). Here the CDR3 reads CSASSETQYF. The CDR3 region has the DNA TGCAGTGCTAGTTCTGAGACCCAGTACTTC.

V is TRBV7-9 and J is TRBJ2-1; 16 positions agree with TRBD2. V lost 5 bases, J lost 6 bases, and 4 bases stayed unmatched. The V gene's germline CDR1 is SEHNR and CDR2 FQNEAQ (reference sequence). The CDR3 is made up of 16 amino acids. Here the CDR3 DNA reads TGTGCCAGCAGCACGGGACTAGCGGGAGGGGGCAATGAGCAGTTCTTC. Amino acid sequence: CASSTGLAGGGNEQFF.

The CDR3 nucleotides read TGTGCCCACCACCATACGCAGTATTTT. It is translated as CAHHHTQYF. The chain links TRBV7-3 to TRBJ2-3; D uncertain. Germline loops: CDR1 SGHTA, CDR2 FQGTGA. The CDR3 has 9 residues. V was shortened by 11 bases and J by 7 bases, with 7 bases between the two germline ends.

The chain links TRBV20-1 to TRBJ2-5, with D perhaps TRBD2 (6 bases). The CDR3 has 15 amino acids. Germline V gives CDR1 DFQATT, CDR2 SNEGSKA (reference sequence). The V gene lost 5 bases and the J gene lost 5 bases, with 21 bases spanning the gap. The CDR3 DNA is TGCAGTGCTTCCCGCTACGGGGGTAGCGTGGAGACCCAGTACTTC. The encoded protein is CSASRYGGSVETQYF.

The rearrangement uses TRBV28 and TRBJ1-1; D gene uncertain. The CDR3 totals 13 residues. The germline V gene encodes CDR1 MDHEN and CDR2 SYDVKM. The V gene lost 6 bases and the J gene lost 0 bases, with 8 bases spanning the gap. CDR3 residues: CASRYQLNTEAFF. DNA of the CDR3: TGTGCCAGCAGATACCAGCTGAACACTGAAGCTTTCTTT.